Below, 22 T cell receptor beta chains from the same sample are listed, as sequenced in a study of cytomegalovirus exposure and HLA in healthy donors. Measured with immunoSEQ multiplex PCR; TCRdb has only the in-frame clones, and not every one. This sample yields tens of thousands of clones, of which 94% are seen a single time; 1.5% to 1.9% belongs to the top ten. Sequencing was carried out using PBMCs. The origin of the receptors is a man aged 18 to 35 in good health and CMV-seropositive.

This clone was seen only once. The V gene is TRBV4-1, the J gene TRBJ2-2, with a possible D match to TRBD1 (6 bases). V was clipped by 4 bases and J by 6 bases, with 18 bases between them. Germline CDR1 reads MGHRA; CDR2 reads YSYEKL. The CDR3 is 16 residues long. CDR3: CASSPQVLAGAGELFF. CDR3 in DNA: TGCGCCAGCAGCCCACAAGTCCTGGCAGGGGCCGGGGAGCTGTTTTTT.

The gene calls are TRBV19 and TRBJ2-6; D remains unclear. Germline V CDR1 and CDR2: LNHDA, SQIVND (reference sequence). The CDR3 has 15 residues. Trimming shortened V by 5 bases and J by 1 base, and 9 bases separated the two germline ends. The CDR3 DNA reads TGTGCCAGTAGTTTTCGACATTCTGGGGCCAACGTCCTGACTTTC. Translated, it gives CASSFRHSGANVLTF.

The gene calls are TRBV11-2 and TRBJ2-3; maybe TRBD2 (5 bases). Deletions cut 5 bases from V and 8 bases from J, with 20 bases between. CDR3 length: 15 amino acids. From germline, CDR1 is SGHAT and CDR2 FQNNGV. The CDR3 DNA is TGTGCCAGCAGCCCCCCCGGAGCGCCCGGGGTTACGCAGTATTTT. This gives the protein CASSPPGAPGVTQYF.

This clone appeared once. This rearrangement joins TRBV30 to TRBJ2-5; 7 nucleotides align to TRBD1. The V segment lost 2 bases and the J segment 2 bases; nucleotides outside the gene matches: 8. CDR1 is GTSNPN and CDR2 is SVGIG in the germline V gene (reference sequence). This CDR3 spans 15 amino acids. CDR3: CAWSWTGGWQETQYF. Here the CDR3 DNA reads TGTGCCTGGAGTTGGACAGGAGGCTGGCAAGAGACCCAGTACTTC.

The rearrangement joins TRBV7-3 to TRBJ2-7, with 7 bases that match TRBD1. V was pared by 3 bases and J by 2 bases, with 1 base of the junction left unmatched. Germline V gives CDR1 SGHTA, CDR2 FQGTGA. CDR3 length: 13 residues. CDR3 amino acids: CASSLDRTYEQYF. The CDR3 DNA follows: TGTGCCAGCAGCTTGGACAGGACCTACGAGCAGTACTTC.

The genes are TRBV6-7 and TRBJ1-5; 8 bases map to TRBD1. TRBV6-7 is known as an ORF, though its function is uncertain. The CDR3 covers 20 residues. V was clipped by 2 bases and J by 0 bases; unmatched bases: 15. CDR3 residues: CASSYGDGQGWGYSNQPQHF. For the CDR3, the DNA is TGTGCCAGCAGTTACGGGGATGGACAGGGATGGGGTTATAGCAATCAGCCCCAGCATTTT.

The chain uses TRBV5-5 and TRBJ2-5; possible D gene TRBD2, 6 bases. The CDR3 has 16 amino acids. The V gene's germline CDR1 is SGHKS and CDR2 YYEKEE (reference sequence). Trimming removed 0 bases from V and 4 bases from J, with 16 bases in between. The CDR3 here is CASSLGGGMNAETQYF. The DNA of the CDR3 is TGTGCCAGCAGCTTGGGCGGAGGGATGAATGCAGAGACCCAGTACTTC.

V and J are TRBV6-1 and TRBJ2-7, with D possibly being TRBD2 (6 bases). In germline, CDR1 is MNHNS, CDR2 SASEGT. The germline V and J ends were trimmed by 8 bases and 1 base, with 9 bases remaining between them. CDR3 length equals 12 residues. This CDR3 is CASWGESYEQYF. The CDR3 nucleotides are TGTGCCAGCTGGGGGGAATCCTACGAGCAGTACTTC.

The J gene is TRBJ1-2, the V gene TRBV28; 7 nucleotides line up with TRBD1. V lost 3 bases to trimming and J lost 5 bases; unmatched junction nucleotides: 3. Germline CDR1 and CDR2: MDHEN and SYDVKM. There are 13 residues in the CDR3. Here the CDR3 DNA reads TGTGCCAGCAGTTTGGACAGGAGATATGGCTACACCTTC. Amino acid sequence: CASSLDRRYGYTF.

This chain joins TRBV28 and TRBJ1-5; D unresolved. The CDR3 consists of 13 residues. From germline, CDR1 is MDHEN and CDR2 SYDVKM. Between the trimmed V and J ends, which lost 3 bases and 3 bases, there was a span of 6 bases. The CDR3 loop reads CASSFSSNQPQHF. The DNA for the CDR3 is TGTGCCAGCAGTTTCTCGTCCAATCAGCCCCAGCATTTT.

The CDR3 DNA is TGTGCCAGCAGTGGCCGGGACAGGGTGGCGGAGACCCAGTACTTC. It encodes CASSGRDRVAETQYF. V and J are TRBV6-1 and TRBJ2-5, with 9 bases aligning to TRBD1. This CDR3 comprises 15 residues. Germline V gene lookup returns CDR1 MNHNS and CDR2 SASEGT. The J segment lost 5 bases and the V segment lost 4 bases, leaving 8 bases of the junction unmatched.

V is TRBV4-2 and J is TRBJ1-5; 8 positions agree with TRBD1. The CDR3 consists of 16 residues. Losses at the gene ends were 0 bases for V and 9 bases for J; bases not matched to a gene: 10. Looked up from germline, CDR1 is LGHNA and CDR2 is YNFKEQ. CDR3 DNA sequence: TGTGCCAGCAGCCAAGAACCTACAGGGGGGGATTCGCCCCAGCATTTT. Protein product: CASSQEPTGGDSPQHF.

V gene TRBV28 combines with J gene TRBJ2-2, with 10 bases matching TRBD1. The germline CDR1 and CDR2 sequences are MDHEN and SYDVKM. CDR3 size: 21 residues. The J segment lost 4 bases and the V segment lost 6 bases, leaving 23 bases of the junction unmatched. CDR3 in amino acids: CASRYPAVGQGGRLRTGELFF. DNA for the CDR3: TGTGCCAGCAGGTACCCCGCAGTTGGACAGGGGGGAAGGTTACGCACCGGGGAGCTGTTTTTT.

The V and J genes are TRBV6-1 and TRBJ2-2, with 16 bases fitting TRBD2. After removal of 4 bases from V and 6 bases from J, the junction contained 11 bases not matched to a gene. The CDR3 is 19 amino acids. Germline CDR1 MNHNS, CDR2 SASEGT. CDR3 coding DNA: TGTGCCAGCAGTGCCCTGTGGGGGACTAGCGGGAGGGTTTCCGGGGAGCTGTTTTTT. Its translation is CASSALWGTSGRVSGELFF.

The gene calls are TRBV28 and TRBJ2-7; D not resolved. The germline gives CDR1 MDHEN, CDR2 SYDVKM. The CDR3 runs 11 residues. V was cut by 3 bases and J by 4 bases, with 4 bases left in between. This CDR3 reads CASSFSYEQYF. The CDR3 nucleotides are TGTGCCAGCAGTTTCAGTTACGAGCAGTACTTC.

The chain uses TRBV10-3 and TRBJ2-7; maybe TRBD1 (6 bases). Per the germline V gene, CDR1 is ENHRY and CDR2 is SYGVKD. The CDR3 sequence is 12 residues long. Trimming stripped 7 bases from V and 3 bases from J, with 10 bases between. The CDR3 region is CAITGQNYEQYF. The CDR3 region has the DNA TGTGCCATCACAGGACAGAACTACGAGCAGTACTTC.

This clone was detected once. This chain uses TRBV4-2 with TRBJ2-7; 8 bases align to TRBD2. Germline V gene lookup returns CDR1 LGHNA and CDR2 YNFKEQ. The CDR3 sequence is 18 residues long. Trimming at V came to 2 bases and at J to 3 bases, leaving 15 bases not matched to a gene. The CDR3 reads CASSQSEGSGGVFYEQYF. CDR3 DNA: TGTGCCAGCAGCCAAAGTGAGGGGTCGGGAGGGGTATTCTACGAGCAGTACTTC.

V is TRBV19 and J is TRBJ1-2, with 8 bases matching TRBD1. CDR1 is LNHDA, CDR2 SQIVND, per germline (reference sequence). CDR3 size: 13 residues. V lost 5 bases and J lost 5; bases outside the gene matches: 4. DNA of the CDR3: TGTGCCAGTAGTTCAACAGGGGGGTATGGCTACACCTTC. This translates into CASSSTGGYGYTF.

The count of this clone is one. V gene TRBV6-5 combines with J gene TRBJ2-5; TRBD1 aligns across 7 bases. Germline V CDR1 and CDR2: MNHEY, SVGAGI. The ends lost 5 bases at V and 5 bases at J; junction bases unmatched: 11. The length of the CDR3 is 15 residues. CDR3 residues: CASSSTRGNPETQYF. The CDR3 coding sequence is TGTGCCAGCAGTAGTACCAGGGGGAATCCTGAGACCCAGTACTTC.

This clone showed up just once. The V call is TRBV9, the J call TRBJ1-4; possibly TRBD1 for D (6 bases). The V and J ends lost 4 bases and 4 bases respectively, with 11 bases between them. CDR1 is SGDLS, CDR2 YYNGEE, per germline. The CDR3 consists of 14 residues. As DNA, the CDR3 is TGTGCCAGCAGCCCACAGGGAAATAATGAAAAACTGTTTTTT. This encodes CASSPQGNNEKLFF.

This chain connects TRBV28 to TRBJ2-2; 9 nucleotides match TRBD1. The CDR3 runs 16 residues. Germline CDR1 reads MDHEN; CDR2 reads SYDVKM. The ends lost 6 bases at V and 6 bases at J; junction bases unmatched: 11. The chain's CDR3 is CASSSGPGTGPGELFF. The CDR3 DNA is TGTGCCAGCAGCTCCGGTCCCGGGACAGGGCCCGGGGAGCTGTTTTTT.

This rearrangement joins TRBV7-9 to TRBJ2-3; 9 nucleotides line up with TRBD2. J was trimmed by 5 bases and V by 5 bases; bases with no gene match: 5. Germline values: CDR1 SEHNR, CDR2 FQNEAQ (reference sequence). The CDR3 length is 14 residues. The CDR3 is CASSPGLAKDTQYF. In nucleotides, the CDR3 is TGTGCCAGCAGCCCGGGACTAGCAAAAGATACGCAGTATTTT.